This is a list of T cell receptor beta chains from one sample in a study of blood T cell repertoires in COVID-19. TCRdb's copy holds only in-frame clones and misses some; the assay was immunoSEQ multiplex PCR. The sample includes 490,000 or so clones, 70% to 90% seen only once; the top ten take 6.5% to 8.5%. What was sequenced was PBMCs or T cells enriched from blood (not recorded which). The receptors stem from a woman aged 55 to 70 who had recovered from COVID-19. Both conserved end residues are part of each CDR3. A D gene is named only where the DNA matches it firmly. Only part of the rows carry a size: once, few, many, or a class if the clone is expanded.

v_gene	abundance	j_gene	d_gene	CDR3nt	CDR3aa
TRBV12-3/TRBV12-4	-	TRBJ2-1	TRBD1	TGTGCCAGCTCAGACAGGGTCTACAATGAGCAGTTCTTC	CASSDRVYNEQFF
TRBV2	-	TRBJ2-1	TRBD1	TGTGCCAGCAAACCGACAGGGGGCATGGATGAGCAGTTCTTC	CASKPTGGMDEQFF
TRBV14	-	TRBJ1-2	TRBD1	TGTGCCAGCAGCCCTCTGACAGGGGGTTATGGCTACACCTTC	CASSPLTGGYGYTF
TRBV19	-	TRBJ2-1	-	TGTGCCAGTAGTAGGCAGGTGACGAGCCATGAGCAGTTCTTC	CASSRQVTSHEQFF
TRBV4-1	-	TRBJ1-1	-	TGCGCCAGCAGCCAGAGGCCAGAGGTCGCTGAAGCTTTCTTT	CASSQRPEVAEAFF
TRBV5-1	-	TRBJ2-1	-	TGCGCCAGCAGCCTAGACAGATACAATGAGCAGTTCTTC	CASSLDRYNEQFF
TRBV6-5	-	TRBJ2-4	TRBD2	TGTGCCAGCAGTCCTCCGGGGGGAGCCAAAAACATTCAGTACTTC	CASSPPGGAKNIQYF
TRBV5-1	once	TRBJ2-1	TRBD2	TGCGCCAGCAGCTTAGGGACTAGCGCCTACAATGAGCAGTTCTTC	CASSLGTSAYNEQFF
TRBV5-1	-	TRBJ2-1	TRBD1	TGCGCCAGCAGCACACTCCCAATGGGGACAGGGGGCAATGAGCAGTTCTTC	CASSTLPMGTGGNEQFF
TRBV29-1	-	TRBJ1-1	TRBD1	TGCAGCGTTGTTCGGGACAGTACCATTGAAGCTTTCTTT	CSVVRDSTIEAFF
TRBV6-5	-	TRBJ1-2	-	TGTGCCAGCAGTTACAGGCCTAAGGGGTATGGCTACACCTTC	CASSYRPKGYGYTF
TRBV27	-	TRBJ2-7	TRBD1	TGTGCCAGCCGGGGACAGGGGTCTGTTAGGTACGAGCAGTACTTC	CASRGQGSVRYEQYF
TRBV6-2/TRBV6-3	-	TRBJ1-2	TRBD1	TGTGCCAGCAGTCACCGACCACAGGGGGCGGTCTATGGCTACACCTTC	CASSHRPQGAVYGYTF
TRBV7-2	few	TRBJ1-3	-	TGTGCCAGCAGCTCCAGGGACTCCGGAAACACCATATATTTT	CASSSRDSGNTIYF
TRBV11-2	-	TRBJ1-5	TRBD1	TGTGCCAGCAGTGGGGACAGGGGAGATCAGCCCCAGCATTTT	CASSGDRGDQPQHF
TRBV2	-	TRBJ1-3	-	TGTGCCAGCAGTGCTACAGACTCTGGAAACACCATATATTTT	CASSATDSGNTIYF
TRBV7-8	once	TRBJ1-1	TRBD1	TGTGCCAGCAGTATCGGACAGGGAGGGGCTGAAGCTTTCTTT	CASSIGQGGAEAFF
TRBV10-1	-	TRBJ2-5	TRBD2	TGCGCCAGCGCGAGCGGGGGGCAAGAGACCCAGTACTTC	CASASGGQETQYF
TRBV2	-	TRBJ1-5	-	TGTGCCAGCAGCAAGGGGATGACAGAGAATCAGCCCCAGCATTTT	CASSKGMTENQPQHF
TRBV19	-	TRBJ2-3	TRBD1	TGTGCCAGTAGTATAGGCGCGGCAGGGGGACGAGATACGCAGTATTTT	CASSIGAAGGRDTQYF
TRBV2	few	TRBJ1-3	-	TGTGCCAGCAGTATTGACGGGAACTCTGGAAACACCATATATTTT	CASSIDGNSGNTIYF
TRBV27	-	TRBJ1-6	-	TGTGCCAGCAGTTTATCATCAGGTTCACCCCTCCACTTT	CASSLSSGSPLHF
TRBV5-1	-	TRBJ2-1	TRBD2	TGCGCCAGCAGCTTCAGCGGGGGGAACAATGAGCAGTTCTTC	CASSFSGGNNEQFF
TRBV18	-	TRBJ2-1	TRBD1	TGTGCCAGCTCACCCACGGGACAGGTTTACAATGAGCAGTTCTTC	CASSPTGQVYNEQFF
TRBV10-3	once	TRBJ2-2	TRBD2	TGTGCCATCAGTGTGACTAGCGGGGGGACGGGCGGGGAGCTGTTTTTT	CAISVTSGGTGGELFF
TRBV1	-	TRBJ2-2	-	TGCACCAGCAGCCAAGCCCGACGCGGAACCGGGGAGCTGTTTTTT	CTSSQARRGTGELFF
TRBV4-1	-	TRBJ1-6	-	TGCGCCAGCAGCCAAGAGGCCAGGGGTCTCAATTCACCCCTCCACTTT	CASSQEARGLNSPLHF
TRBV28	once	TRBJ1-5	-	TGTGCCAGCAGACAACAGGGATTAGGCAATCAGCCCCAGCATTTT	CASRQQGLGNQPQHF
TRBV30	-	TRBJ2-3	TRBD2	TGTGCCTGGAGTGTAGCGGGGGGCACAGATACGCAGTATTTT	CAWSVAGGTDTQYF
TRBV12-3/TRBV12-4	-	TRBJ2-7	-	TGTGCCAGCAGCCTCCGACCGGGCTACGAGCAGTACTTC	CASSLRPGYEQYF
TRBV2	-	TRBJ1-5	TRBD1	TGTGCCAGCAGTCCCGGACAGGGGGCTCTGGGCAATCAGCCCCAGCATTTT	CASSPGQGALGNQPQHF
TRBV11-3	-	TRBJ1-1	TRBD1	TGTGCCAGCAGCCCCGGGACAGGGAACACTGAAGCTTTCTTT	CASSPGTGNTEAFF
TRBV27	-	TRBJ2-3	-	TGTGCCAGCAGCGGGACATTGGGCACAGATACGCAGTATTTT	CASSGTLGTDTQYF
TRBV24-1	-	TRBJ2-2	-	TGTGCCACCAGTGATCCGTCCTATGGGGAGCTGTTTTTT	CATSDPSYGELFF
TRBV6-5	-	TRBJ1-1	-	TGTGCCAGCAGTTACTCTAGCATGAACACTGAAGCTTTCTTT	CASSYSSMNTEAFF
TRBV4-1	-	TRBJ2-3	-	TGCGCCAGCAGCCAGGACTCAGAACGCACAGATACGCAGTATTTT	CASSQDSERTDTQYF
TRBV18	-	TRBJ2-1	TRBD1	TGTGCCAGCTCACCACCGAAGCCAAACAGGGGGTACAATGAGCAGTTCTTC	CASSPPKPNRGYNEQFF
TRBV3-1/TRBV3-2	-	TRBJ2-5	TRBD2	TGTGCCAGCAGCCAAGGCCCTAGCGGGGGACAAGAGACCCAGTACTTC	CASSQGPSGGQETQYF
TRBV4-1	-	TRBJ1-5	-	TGCGCCAGCAGCCAAGATTTAACAACTCAGCCCCAGCATTTT	CASSQDLTTQPQHF
TRBV2	-	TRBJ2-2	-	TGTGCCAGCAGTGGGTCGGGGGCGAACACCGGGGAGCTGTTTTTT	CASSGSGANTGELFF
TRBV27	many	TRBJ1-5	-	TGTGCCAGCAGGGGTTTCGGGGTCGGGAGCAATCAGCCCCAGCATTTT	CASRGFGVGSNQPQHF